The entry below gives a single TCR beta chain sequence along with its context. The antigen is undetermined. Through template switching, a universal primer site was introduced, and the cDNA contained unique molecular identifiers. MiXCR was run by TCRdb on the 5' RACE reads, yielding one entry per CDR3 protein. The sample shows 1.5 million or so distinct CDR3 sequences, under 35% of them seen only once. These data belong to a study of identical twins. Study-wide findings and caveats: Researchers reported weaker excess twin sharing in beta out-of-frame sequences. A lower insertion count was a feature of abundant cord blood beta clonotypes, with no such feature in memory repertoires.

The germline V gene has CDR1 SGHRS and CDR2 YFSETQ. This CDR3 comprises 17 residues. V lost 2 bases and J 0 bases, leaving 18 bases between the germline ends. This chain connects TRBV5-1 to TRBJ2-7; perhaps TRBD1 as D (5 bases). The sample taken for sequencing was cord blood. The receptor's source is a newborn girl in good health. DNA for the CDR3: TGCGCCAGCAGCTTAGGGGATAGGGTGGGAAGCTCCTACGAGCAGTACTTC. This codes for CASSLGDRVGSSYEQYF.